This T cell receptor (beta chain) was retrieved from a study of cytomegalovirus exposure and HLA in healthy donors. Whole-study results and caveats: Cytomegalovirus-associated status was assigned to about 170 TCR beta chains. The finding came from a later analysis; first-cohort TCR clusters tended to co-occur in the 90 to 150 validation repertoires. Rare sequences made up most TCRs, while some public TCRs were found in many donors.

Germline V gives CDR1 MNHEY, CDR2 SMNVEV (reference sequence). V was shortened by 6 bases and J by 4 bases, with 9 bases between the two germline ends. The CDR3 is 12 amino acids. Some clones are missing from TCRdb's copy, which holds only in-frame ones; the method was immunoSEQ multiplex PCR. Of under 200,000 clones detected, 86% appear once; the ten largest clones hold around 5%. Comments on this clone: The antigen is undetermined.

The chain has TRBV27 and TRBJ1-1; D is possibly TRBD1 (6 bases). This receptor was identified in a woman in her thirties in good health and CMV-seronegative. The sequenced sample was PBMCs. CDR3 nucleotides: TGTGCCAGCAGACAGGGAGCCACTGAAGCTTTCTTT. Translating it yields CASRQGATEAFF.